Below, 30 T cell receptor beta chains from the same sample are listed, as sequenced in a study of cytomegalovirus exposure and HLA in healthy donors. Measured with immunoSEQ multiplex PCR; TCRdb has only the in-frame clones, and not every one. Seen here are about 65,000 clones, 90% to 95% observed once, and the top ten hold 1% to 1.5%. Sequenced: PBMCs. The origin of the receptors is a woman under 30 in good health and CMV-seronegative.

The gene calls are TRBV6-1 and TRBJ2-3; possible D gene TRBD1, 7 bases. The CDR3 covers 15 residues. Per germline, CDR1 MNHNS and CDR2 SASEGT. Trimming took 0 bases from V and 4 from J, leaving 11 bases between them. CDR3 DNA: TGTGCCAGCAGTGAAGCGTGGAGGGGGCCAGATACGCAGTATTTT. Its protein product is CASSEAWRGPDTQYF.

This chain's CDR3 is CASRGQRNEQFF. CDR3 nucleotide sequence: TGTGCCAGCCGGGGACAGAGAAATGAGCAGTTCTTC. This sequence joins TRBV2 and TRBJ2-1; 7 positions agree with TRBD1. The CDR3 loop spans 12 amino acids. Germline V gene data show CDR1 as SNHLY and CDR2 as FYNNEI. Germline trimming cut 8 bases from V and 7 bases from J; bases unmatched to any gene: 5.

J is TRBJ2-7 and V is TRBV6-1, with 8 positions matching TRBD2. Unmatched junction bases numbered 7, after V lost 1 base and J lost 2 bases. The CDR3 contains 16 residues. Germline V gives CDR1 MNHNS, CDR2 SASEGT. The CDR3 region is CASSEGAGDLPYEQYF. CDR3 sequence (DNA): TGTGCCAGCAGTGAAGGAGCGGGGGACCTCCCCTACGAGCAGTACTTC.

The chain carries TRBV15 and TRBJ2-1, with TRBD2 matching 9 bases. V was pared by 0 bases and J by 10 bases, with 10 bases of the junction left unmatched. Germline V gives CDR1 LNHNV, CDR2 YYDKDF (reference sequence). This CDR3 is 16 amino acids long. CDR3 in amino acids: CATSREEAGGPGEQFF. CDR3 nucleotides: TGTGCCACCAGCAGAGAGGAGGCGGGAGGGCCAGGCGAGCAGTTCTTC.

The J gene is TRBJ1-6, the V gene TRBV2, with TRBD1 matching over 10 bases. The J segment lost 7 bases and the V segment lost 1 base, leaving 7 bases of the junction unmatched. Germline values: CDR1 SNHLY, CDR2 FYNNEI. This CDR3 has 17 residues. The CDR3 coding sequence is TGTGCCAGCAGTGAAGTTTTGCGGGGACAGGGGAATTCACCCCTCCACTTT. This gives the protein CASSEVLRGQGNSPLHF.

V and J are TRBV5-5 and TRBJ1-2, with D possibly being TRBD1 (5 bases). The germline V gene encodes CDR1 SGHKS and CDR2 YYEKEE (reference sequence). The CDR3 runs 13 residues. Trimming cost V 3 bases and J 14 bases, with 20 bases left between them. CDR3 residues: CASSSVRDSPRTF. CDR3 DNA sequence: TGTGCCAGCAGCTCGGTCCGCGACAGCCCTAGGACCTTC.

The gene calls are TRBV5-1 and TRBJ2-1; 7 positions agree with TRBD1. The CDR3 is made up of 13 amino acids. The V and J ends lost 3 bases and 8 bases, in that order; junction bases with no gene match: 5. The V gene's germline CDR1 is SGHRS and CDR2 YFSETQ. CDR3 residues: CASSSNTGDEQFF. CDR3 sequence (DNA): TGCGCCAGCAGCTCCAACACAGGGGATGAGCAGTTCTTC. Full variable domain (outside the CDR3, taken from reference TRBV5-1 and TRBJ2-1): KAGVTQTPRYLIKTRGQQVTLSCSPISGHRSVSWYQQTPGQGLQFLFEYFSETQRNKGNFPGRFSGRQFSNSRSEMNVSTLELGDSALYLCASSSNTGDEQFFGPGTRLTVL.

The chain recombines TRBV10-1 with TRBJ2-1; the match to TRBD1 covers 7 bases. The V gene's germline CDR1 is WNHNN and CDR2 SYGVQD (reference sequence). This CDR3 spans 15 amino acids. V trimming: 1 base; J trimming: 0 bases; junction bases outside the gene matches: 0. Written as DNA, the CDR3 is TGCGCCAGCAGTGAGTACAGGGGCTCCTACAATGAGCAGTTCTTC. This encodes CASSEYRGSYNEQFF.

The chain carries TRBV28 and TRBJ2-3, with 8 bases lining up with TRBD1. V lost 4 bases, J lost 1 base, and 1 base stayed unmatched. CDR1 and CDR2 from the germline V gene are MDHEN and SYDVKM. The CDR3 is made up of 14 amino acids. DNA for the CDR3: TGTGCCAGCAGTTCGACAGGGGGCACAGATACGCAGTATTTT. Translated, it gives CASSSTGGTDTQYF.

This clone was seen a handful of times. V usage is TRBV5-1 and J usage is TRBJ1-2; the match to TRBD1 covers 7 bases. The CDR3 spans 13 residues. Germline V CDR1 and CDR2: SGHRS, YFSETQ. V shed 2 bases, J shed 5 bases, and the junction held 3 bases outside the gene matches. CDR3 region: CASSLSQGYGYTF. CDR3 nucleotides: TGCGCCAGCAGCTTATCACAGGGGTATGGCTACACCTTC. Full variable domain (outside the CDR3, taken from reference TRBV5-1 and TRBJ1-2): KAGVTQTPRYLIKTRGQQVTLSCSPISGHRSVSWYQQTPGQGLQFLFEYFSETQRNKGNFPGRFSGRQFSNSRSEMNVSTLELGDSALYLCASSLSQGYGYTFGSGTRLTVV.

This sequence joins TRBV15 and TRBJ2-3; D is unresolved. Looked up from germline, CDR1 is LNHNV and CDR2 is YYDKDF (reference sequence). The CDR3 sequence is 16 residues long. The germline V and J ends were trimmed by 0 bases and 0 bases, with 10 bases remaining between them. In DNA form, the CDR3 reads TGTGCCACCAGCAGAGACCCCCGGTTGAGCACAGATACGCAGTATTTT. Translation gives CATSRDPRLSTDTQYF.

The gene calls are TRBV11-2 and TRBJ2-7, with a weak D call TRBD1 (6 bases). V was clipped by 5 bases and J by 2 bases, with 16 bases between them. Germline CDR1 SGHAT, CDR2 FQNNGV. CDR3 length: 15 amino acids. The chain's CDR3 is CASSPDPGVTYEQYF. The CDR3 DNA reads TGTGCCAGCAGCCCAGACCCAGGGGTAACCTACGAGCAGTACTTC. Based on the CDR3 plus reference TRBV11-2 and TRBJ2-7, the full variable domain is EAGVAQSPRYKIIEKRQSVAFWCNPISGHATLYWYQQILGQGPKLLIQFQNNGVVDDSQLPKDRFSAERLKGVDSTLKIQPAKLEDSAVYLCASSPDPGVTYEQYFGPGTRLTVT.

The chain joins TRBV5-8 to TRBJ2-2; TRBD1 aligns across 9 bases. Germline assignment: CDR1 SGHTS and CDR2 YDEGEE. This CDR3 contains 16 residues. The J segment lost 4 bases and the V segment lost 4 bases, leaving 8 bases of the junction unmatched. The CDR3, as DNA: TGTGCCAGCAGCCTGGGGGGACAGGGTGGCACCGGGGAGCTGTTTTTT. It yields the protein CASSLGGQGGTGELFF.

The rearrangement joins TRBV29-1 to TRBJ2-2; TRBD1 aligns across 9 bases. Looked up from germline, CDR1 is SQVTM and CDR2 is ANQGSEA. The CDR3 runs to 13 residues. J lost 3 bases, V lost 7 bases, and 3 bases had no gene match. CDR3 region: CSAQGADTGELFF. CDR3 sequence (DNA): TGCAGCGCACAGGGGGCGGACACCGGGGAGCTGTTTTTT.

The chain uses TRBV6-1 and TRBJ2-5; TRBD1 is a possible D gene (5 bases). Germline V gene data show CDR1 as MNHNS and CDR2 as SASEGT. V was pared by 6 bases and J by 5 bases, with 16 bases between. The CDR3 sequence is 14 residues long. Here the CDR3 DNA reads TGTGCCAGCAGCCTCGACAGAACCCGGGAGACCCAGTACTTC. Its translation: CASSLDRTRETQYF.

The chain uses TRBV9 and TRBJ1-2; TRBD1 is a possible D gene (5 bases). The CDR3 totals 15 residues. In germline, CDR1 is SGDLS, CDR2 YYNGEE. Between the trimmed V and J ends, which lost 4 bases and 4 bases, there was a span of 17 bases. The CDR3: CASSPVGGLGYGYTF. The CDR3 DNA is TGTGCCAGCAGCCCTGTCGGGGGATTGGGCTATGGCTACACCTTC.

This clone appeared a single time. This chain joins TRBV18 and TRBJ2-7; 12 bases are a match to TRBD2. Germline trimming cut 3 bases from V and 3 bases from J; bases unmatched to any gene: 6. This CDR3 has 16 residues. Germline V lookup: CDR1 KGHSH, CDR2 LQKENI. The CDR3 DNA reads TGTGCCAGCTCACCTTCCCTAGCGGGAGGGCTCTACGAGCAGTACTTC. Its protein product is CASSPSLAGGLYEQYF.

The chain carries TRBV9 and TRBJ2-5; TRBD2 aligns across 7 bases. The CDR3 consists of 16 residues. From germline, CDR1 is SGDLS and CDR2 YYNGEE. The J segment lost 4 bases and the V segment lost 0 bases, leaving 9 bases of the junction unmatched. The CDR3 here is CASSVAGLGWVETQYF. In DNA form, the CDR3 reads TGTGCCAGCAGCGTAGCCGGACTAGGGTGGGTAGAGACCCAGTACTTC.

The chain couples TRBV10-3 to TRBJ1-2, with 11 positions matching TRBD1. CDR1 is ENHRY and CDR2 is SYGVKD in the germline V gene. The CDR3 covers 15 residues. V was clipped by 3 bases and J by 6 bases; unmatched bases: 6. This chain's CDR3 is CAISDMDRGQDGYTF. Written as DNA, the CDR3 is TGTGCCATCAGTGATATGGACAGGGGGCAGGATGGCTACACCTTC.

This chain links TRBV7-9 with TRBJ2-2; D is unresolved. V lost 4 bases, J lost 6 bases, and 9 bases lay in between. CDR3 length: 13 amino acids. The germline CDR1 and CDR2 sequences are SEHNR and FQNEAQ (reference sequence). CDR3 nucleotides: TGTGCCAGCAGCTCCAGAGGTGCCGGGGAGCTGTTTTTT. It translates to CASSSRGAGELFF.

The CDR3 is CASSFSTYEQYF. For the CDR3, the DNA is TGTGCCAGCAGCTTCAGTACCTACGAGCAGTACTTC. This chain connects TRBV7-8 to TRBJ2-7, with D hard to call. Looked up from germline, CDR1 is SGHVS and CDR2 is FQNEAQ. Trimming left V 3 bases short and J 2 bases short, with 5 bases between. The CDR3 loop spans 12 amino acids.

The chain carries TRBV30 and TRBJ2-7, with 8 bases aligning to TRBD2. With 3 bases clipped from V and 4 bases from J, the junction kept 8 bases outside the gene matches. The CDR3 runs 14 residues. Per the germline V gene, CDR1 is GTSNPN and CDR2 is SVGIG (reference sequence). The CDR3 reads CAWSASGSLYEQYF. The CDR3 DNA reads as TGTGCCTGGAGCGCCAGCGGGAGTCTATACGAGCAGTACTTC. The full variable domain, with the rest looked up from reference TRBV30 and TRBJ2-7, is SQTIHQWPATLVQPVGSPLSLECTVEGTSNPNLYWYRQAAGRGLQLLFYSVGIGQISSEVPQNLSASRPQDRQFILSSKKLLLSDSGFYLCAWSASGSLYEQYFGPGTRLTVT.

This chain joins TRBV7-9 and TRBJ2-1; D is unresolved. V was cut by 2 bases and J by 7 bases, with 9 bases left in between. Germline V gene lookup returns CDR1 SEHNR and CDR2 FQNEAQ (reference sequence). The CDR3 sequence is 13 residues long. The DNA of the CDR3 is TGTGCCAGCAGCTTAAGCCCCAAGAATGAGCAGTTCTTC. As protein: CASSLSPKNEQFF.

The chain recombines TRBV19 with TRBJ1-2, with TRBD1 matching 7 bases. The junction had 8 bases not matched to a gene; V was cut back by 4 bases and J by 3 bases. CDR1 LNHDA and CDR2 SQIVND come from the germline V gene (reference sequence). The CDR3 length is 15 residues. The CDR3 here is CASSSDREDYYGYTF. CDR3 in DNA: TGTGCCAGTAGTAGCGACAGGGAGGACTACTATGGCTACACCTTC.

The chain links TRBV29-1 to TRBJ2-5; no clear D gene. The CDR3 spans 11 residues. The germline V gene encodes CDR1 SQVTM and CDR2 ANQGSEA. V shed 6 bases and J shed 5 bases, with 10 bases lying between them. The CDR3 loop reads CSVVPGETQYF. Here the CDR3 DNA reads TGCAGCGTAGTCCCCGGGGAGACCCAGTACTTC. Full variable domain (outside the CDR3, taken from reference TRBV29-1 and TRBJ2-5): SAVISQKPSRDICQRGTSLTIQCQVDSQVTMMFWYRQQPGQSLTLIATANQGSEATYESGFVIDKFPISRPNLTFSTLTVSNMSPEDSSIYLCSVVPGETQYFGPGTRLLVL.

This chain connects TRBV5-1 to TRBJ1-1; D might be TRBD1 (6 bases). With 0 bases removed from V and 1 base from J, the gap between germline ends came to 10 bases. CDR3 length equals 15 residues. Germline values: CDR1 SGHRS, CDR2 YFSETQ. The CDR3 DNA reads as TGCGCCAGCAGCTTGGAGGGGACACAGAACACTGAAGCTTTCTTT. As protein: CASSLEGTQNTEAFF.

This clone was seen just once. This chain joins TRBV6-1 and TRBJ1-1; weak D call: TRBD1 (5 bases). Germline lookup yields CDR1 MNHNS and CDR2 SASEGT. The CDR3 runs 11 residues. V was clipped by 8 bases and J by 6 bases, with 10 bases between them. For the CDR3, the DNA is TGTGCCAGCTCGCGGGGCCCTGAAGCTTTCTTT. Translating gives CASSRGPEAFF.

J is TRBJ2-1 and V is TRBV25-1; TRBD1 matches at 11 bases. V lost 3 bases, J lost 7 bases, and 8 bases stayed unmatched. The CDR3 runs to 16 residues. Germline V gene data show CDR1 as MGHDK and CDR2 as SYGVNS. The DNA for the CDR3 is TGTGCCAGCAGTGACTCCGGACAGGGGGCGAAAAATGAGCAGTTCTTC. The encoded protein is CASSDSGQGAKNEQFF.

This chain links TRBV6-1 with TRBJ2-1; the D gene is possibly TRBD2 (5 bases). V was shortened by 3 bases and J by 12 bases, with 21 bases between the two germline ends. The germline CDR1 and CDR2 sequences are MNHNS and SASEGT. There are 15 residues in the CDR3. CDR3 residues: CASSDGSIGVGGQFF. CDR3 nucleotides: TGTGCCAGCAGTGATGGTAGTATCGGGGTCGGAGGGCAGTTCTTC.

The CDR3 reads CASSRDRGDETQYF. CDR3 DNA: TGTGCCAGCAGTCGAGACAGGGGTGATGAGACCCAGTACTTC. The chain is built from TRBV7-6 and TRBJ2-5, with 8 bases aligning to TRBD1. The CDR3 spans 14 residues. Germline CDR1 and CDR2: SGHVS and FNYEAQ. The V gene end was trimmed by 6 bases and the J gene end by 5 bases; junction bases not matched to a gene: 8.